Sequencing of this T cell receptor (beta chain) was carried out in a study of blood T cell repertoires in COVID-19. Study-wide background: The United States, Italy and Spain supplied acute and convalescent COVID-19 samples. T cells, B-cell-depleted T cells, or PBMCs supplied cDNA or gDNA.

TCRdb's copy holds only in-frame clones and misses some; the assay was immunoSEQ multiplex PCR. The sample lists 95,000 to 150,000 clones; around 81% were seen once. CDR3 length: 16 residues. The ends were cut back, 4 bases at V and 0 bases at J, with 13 bases in the middle. From germline, CDR1 is MNHNS and CDR2 SASEGT. This chain connects TRBV6-1 to TRBJ1-3; D may be TRBD1 (5 bases). This TCR was recovered from a man between 65 and 85 years old with acute or convalescent COVID-19. Sample: peripheral blood. The CDR3, as DNA: TGTGCCAGCAGTGTAATAGACAGCTTCTCTGGAAACACCATATATTTT. It is translated as CASSVIDSFSGNTIYF.